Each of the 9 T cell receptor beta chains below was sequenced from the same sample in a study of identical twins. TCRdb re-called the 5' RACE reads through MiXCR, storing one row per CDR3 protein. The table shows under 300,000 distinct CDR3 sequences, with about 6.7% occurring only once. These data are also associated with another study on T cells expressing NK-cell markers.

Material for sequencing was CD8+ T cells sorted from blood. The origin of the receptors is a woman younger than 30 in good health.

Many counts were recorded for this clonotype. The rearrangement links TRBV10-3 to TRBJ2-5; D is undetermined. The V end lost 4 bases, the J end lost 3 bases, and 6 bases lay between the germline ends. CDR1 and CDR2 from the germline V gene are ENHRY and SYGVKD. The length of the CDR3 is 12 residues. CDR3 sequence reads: CAISAAEETQYF. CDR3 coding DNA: TGTGCCATCAGTGCGGCTGAAGAGACCCAGTACTTC.

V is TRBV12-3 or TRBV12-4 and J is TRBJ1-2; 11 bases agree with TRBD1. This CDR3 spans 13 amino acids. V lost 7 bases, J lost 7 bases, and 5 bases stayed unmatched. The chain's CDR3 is CASTGQGAGGYTF. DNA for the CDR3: TGTGCCAGCACCGGACAGGGGGCAGGTGGCTACACCTTC.

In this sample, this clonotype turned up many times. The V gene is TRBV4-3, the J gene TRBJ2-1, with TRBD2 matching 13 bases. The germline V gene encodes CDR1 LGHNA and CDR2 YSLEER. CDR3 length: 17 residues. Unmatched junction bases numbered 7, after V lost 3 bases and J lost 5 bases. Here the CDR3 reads CASSHRYGLAGDNEQFF. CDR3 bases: TGCGCCAGCAGCCACCGATACGGACTAGCGGGAGACAATGAGCAGTTCTTC.

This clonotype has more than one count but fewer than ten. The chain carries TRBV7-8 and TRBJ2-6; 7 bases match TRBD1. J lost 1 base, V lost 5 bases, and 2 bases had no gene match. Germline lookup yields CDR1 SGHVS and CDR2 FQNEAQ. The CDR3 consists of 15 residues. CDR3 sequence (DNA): TGTGCCAGCAGCAAACAGGGGTCTGGGGCCAACGTCCTGACTTTC. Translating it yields CASSKQGSGANVLTF.

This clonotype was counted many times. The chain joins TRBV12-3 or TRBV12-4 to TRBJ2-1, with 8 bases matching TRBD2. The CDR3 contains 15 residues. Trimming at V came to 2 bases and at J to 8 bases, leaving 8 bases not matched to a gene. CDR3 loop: CASSLQTSGVHEQFF. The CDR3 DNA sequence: TGTGCCAGCAGTTTACAAACTAGCGGAGTCCATGAGCAGTTCTTC.

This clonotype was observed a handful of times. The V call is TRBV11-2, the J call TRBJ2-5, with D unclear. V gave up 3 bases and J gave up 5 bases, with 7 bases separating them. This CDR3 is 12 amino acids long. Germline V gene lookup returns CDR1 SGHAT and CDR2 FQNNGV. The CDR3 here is CASSFKPETQYF. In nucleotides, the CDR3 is TGTGCCAGCAGCTTCAAGCCGGAGACCCAGTACTTC.

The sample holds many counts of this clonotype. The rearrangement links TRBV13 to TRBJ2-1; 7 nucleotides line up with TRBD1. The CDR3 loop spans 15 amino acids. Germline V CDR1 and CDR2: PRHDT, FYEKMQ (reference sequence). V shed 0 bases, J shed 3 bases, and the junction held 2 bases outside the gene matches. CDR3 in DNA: TGTGCCAGCAGCTTAGGGACAGGGTACTACAATGAGCAGTTCTTC. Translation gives CASSLGTGYYNEQFF.

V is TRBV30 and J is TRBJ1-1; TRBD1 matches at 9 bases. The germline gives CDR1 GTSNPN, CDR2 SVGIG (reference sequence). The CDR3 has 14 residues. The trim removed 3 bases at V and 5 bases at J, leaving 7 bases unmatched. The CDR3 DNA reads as TGTGCCTGGAGGATGGGACAGGGCAATACTGAAGCTTTCTTT. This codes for CAWRMGQGNTEAFF.

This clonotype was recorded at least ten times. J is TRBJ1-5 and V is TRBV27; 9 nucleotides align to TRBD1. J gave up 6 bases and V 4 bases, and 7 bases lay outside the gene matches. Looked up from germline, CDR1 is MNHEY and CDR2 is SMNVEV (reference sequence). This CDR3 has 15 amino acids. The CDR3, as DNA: TGTGCCAGCAGTTACGGGGGGACAGGGCGTCAGCCCCAGCATTTT. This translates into CASSYGGTGRQPQHF.